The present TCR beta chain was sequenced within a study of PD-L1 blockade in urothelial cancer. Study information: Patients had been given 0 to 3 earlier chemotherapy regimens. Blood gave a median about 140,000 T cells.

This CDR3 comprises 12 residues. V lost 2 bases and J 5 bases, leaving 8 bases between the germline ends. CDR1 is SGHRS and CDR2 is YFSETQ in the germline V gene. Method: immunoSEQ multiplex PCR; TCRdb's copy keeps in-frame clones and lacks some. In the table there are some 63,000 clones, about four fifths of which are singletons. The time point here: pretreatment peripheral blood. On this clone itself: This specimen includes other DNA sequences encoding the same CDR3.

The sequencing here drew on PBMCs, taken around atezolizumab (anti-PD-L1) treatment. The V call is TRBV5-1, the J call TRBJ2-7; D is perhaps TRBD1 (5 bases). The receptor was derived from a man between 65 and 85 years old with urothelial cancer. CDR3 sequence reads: CASSFQGDEQYF. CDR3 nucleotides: TGCGCCAGCAGCTTTCAGGGCGACGAGCAGTACTTC.